This TCR beta chain was retrieved from a study of identifying expanded T cells in peripheral blood. General study points: Clone count variance between approximately 2-week samples rose with total template count.

Trimming left V 5 bases short and J 11 bases short, with 28 bases between. The germline CDR1 and CDR2 sequences are SGHTA and FQGNSA. CDR3 length equals 17 residues. Comment on this clone: Its antigen is currently unknown.

Libraries were prepared by immunoSEQ multiplex PCR; TCRdb keeps only in-frame clonotypes and omits some of them. The sample consists of roughly 56,000 clones, about four fifths of them appearing once. Collection occurred without any documented infections or immune events in donors. The gene calls are TRBV7-2 and TRBJ1-5, with D possibly matching TRBD1 (5 bases). The sequencing sample was made of blood. The TCR originated in a person between 18 and 75 years old in good health. Here the CDR3 DNA reads TGTGCCAGCAGCCACGCCGGGGGGAGGGGAGAGCTCCGTTCCCAGCATTTT. Translated: CASSHAGGRGELRSQHF.